These T cell receptor beta chains were read from a single sample in a study of blood T cell repertoires in COVID-19. Clones were read by immunoSEQ multiplex PCR, and TCRdb kept only the in-frame ones, dropping some. The data hold 300,000 to 350,000 clones, with 80% to 90% observed a single time. Sample: PBMCs or T cells enriched from blood (not recorded which). These receptors all come from a woman aged 18-29 years who had recovered from COVID-19. Both conserved end residues are part of each CDR3. Fields, in order: J gene, clone size, V gene, D gene, CDR3 protein, CDR3 DNA. A D gene is named only where the DNA matches it firmly. The size entry is marked missing in some rows and otherwise reads once, few, many or a size class.

TRBJ2-1 | once | TRBV5-1 | TRBD2 | CASSLNPPGLGDEQFF | TGCGCCAGCAGCTTGAATCCACCGGGACTAGGGGATGAGCAGTTCTTC
TRBJ2-3 | - | TRBV19 | TRBD2 | CASSIGLAGGDTQYF | TGTGCCAGTAGTATAGGGCTAGCGGGAGGTGATACGCAGTATTTT
TRBJ1-6 | once | TRBV6-5 | TRBD1 | CASSYLGQGNSPLHF | TGTGCCAGCAGTTACTTAGGACAGGGGAATTCACCCCTCCACTTT
TRBJ1-4 | - | TRBV4-3 | - | CASSQDSTDYNEKLFF | TGCGCCAGCAGCCAAGATAGCACAGACTATAATGAAAAACTGTTTTTT
TRBJ1-1 | - | TRBV5-1 | - | CASSLSGEAFF | TGCGCCAGCAGCTTATCAGGTGAAGCTTTCTTT
TRBJ1-1 | - | TRBV30 | - | CAWSVYQAPNTEAFF | TGTGCCTGGAGTGTTTACCAGGCACCCAACACTGAAGCTTTCTTT
TRBJ2-1 | - | TRBV19 | - | CASRTGKNSYNEQFF | TGTGCCAGTAGGACTGGAAAAAACTCCTACAATGAGCAGTTCTTC
TRBJ2-1 | - | TRBV28 | TRBD1 | CASSTQGQGMVNEQFF | TGTGCCAGCAGTACCCAGGGACAGGGGATGGTCAATGAGCAGTTCTTC
TRBJ2-1 | - | TRBV28 | TRBD2 | CASTTFTPSGGDEFF | TGTGCCAGCACCACGTTTACCCCCAGCGGGGGGGATGAGTTCTTC
TRBJ2-7 | - | TRBV6-2/TRBV6-3 | TRBD2 | CASSSPGLATYEQYF | TGTGCCAGCAGTTCACCGGGACTAGCGACCTACGAGCAGTACTTC
TRBJ2-1 | - | TRBV9 | TRBD2 | CASSVLAGGPYNEQFF | TGTGCCAGCAGCGTCTTAGCGGGAGGGCCCTACAATGAGCAGTTCTTC
TRBJ1-1 | - | TRBV18 | - | CASSPPGGPNTEAFF | TGTGCCAGCTCACCACCCGGGGGGCCGAACACTGAAGCTTTCTTT
TRBJ1-5 | - | TRBV27 | - | CASSFRGSNQPQHF | TGTGCCAGCAGTTTTAGGGGTAGCAATCAGCCCCAGCATTTT